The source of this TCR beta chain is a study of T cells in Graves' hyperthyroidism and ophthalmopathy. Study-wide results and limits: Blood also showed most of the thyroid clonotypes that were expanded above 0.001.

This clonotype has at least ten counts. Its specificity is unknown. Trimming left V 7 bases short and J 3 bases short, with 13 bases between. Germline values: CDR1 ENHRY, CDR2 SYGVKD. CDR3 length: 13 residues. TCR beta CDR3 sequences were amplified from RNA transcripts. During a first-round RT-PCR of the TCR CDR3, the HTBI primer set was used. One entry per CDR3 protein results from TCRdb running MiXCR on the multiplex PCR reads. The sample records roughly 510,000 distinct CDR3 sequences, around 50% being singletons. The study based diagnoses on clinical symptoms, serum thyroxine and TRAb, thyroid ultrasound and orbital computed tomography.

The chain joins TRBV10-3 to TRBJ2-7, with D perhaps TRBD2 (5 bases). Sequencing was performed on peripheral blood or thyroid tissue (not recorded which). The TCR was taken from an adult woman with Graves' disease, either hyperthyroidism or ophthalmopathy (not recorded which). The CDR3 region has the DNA TGTGCCATCAAGCGCGAGGGTCTCTACGAGCAGTACTTC. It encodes CAIKREGLYEQYF.